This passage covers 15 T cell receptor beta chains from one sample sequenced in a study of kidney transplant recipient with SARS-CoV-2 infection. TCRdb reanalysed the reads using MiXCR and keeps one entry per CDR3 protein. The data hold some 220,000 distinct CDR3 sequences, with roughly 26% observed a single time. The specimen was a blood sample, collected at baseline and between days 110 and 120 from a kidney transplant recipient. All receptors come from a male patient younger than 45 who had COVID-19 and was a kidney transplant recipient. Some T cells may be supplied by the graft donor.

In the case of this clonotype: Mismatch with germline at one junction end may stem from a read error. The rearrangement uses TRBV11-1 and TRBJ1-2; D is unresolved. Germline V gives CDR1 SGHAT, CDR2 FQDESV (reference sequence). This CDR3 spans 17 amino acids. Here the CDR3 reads CASSAKAKAGKAYGHTF. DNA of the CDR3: TGTGCCAGCAGCGCCAAGGCTAAGGCTGGAAAGGCCTATGGCCACACCTTC.

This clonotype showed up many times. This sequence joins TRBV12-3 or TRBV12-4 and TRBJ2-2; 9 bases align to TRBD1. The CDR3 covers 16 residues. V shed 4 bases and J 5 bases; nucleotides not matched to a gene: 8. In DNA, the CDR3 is TGTGCCAGCAGTTCCGGGACAGGGAAGGGGACCGGGGAGCTGTTTTTT. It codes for CASSSGTGKGTGELFF.

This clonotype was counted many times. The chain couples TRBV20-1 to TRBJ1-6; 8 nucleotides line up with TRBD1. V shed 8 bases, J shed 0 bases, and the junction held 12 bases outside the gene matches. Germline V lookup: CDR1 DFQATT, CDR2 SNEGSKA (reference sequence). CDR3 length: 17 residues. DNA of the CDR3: TGCAGTACGGGGGGACAGGAGAGGAGCTCCTATAATTCACCCCTCCACTTT. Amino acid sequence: CSTGGQERSSYNSPLHF.

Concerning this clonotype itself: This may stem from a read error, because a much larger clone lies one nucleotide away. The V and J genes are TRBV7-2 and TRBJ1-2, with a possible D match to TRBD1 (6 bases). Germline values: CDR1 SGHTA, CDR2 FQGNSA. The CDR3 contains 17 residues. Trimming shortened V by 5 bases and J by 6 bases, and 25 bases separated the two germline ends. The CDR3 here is CASSKLDRDGKTHGYTF. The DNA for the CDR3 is TGTGCCAGCAGCAAGTTGGACAGAGACGGAAAGACCCATGGCTACACCTTC.

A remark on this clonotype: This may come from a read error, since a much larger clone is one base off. CDR3 in amino acids: CASSIRYPTSFSETQYF. CDR3 in DNA: TGTGCCAGCAGCATTCGTTATCCCACTTCTTTCTCTGAGACCCAGTACTTC. V gene TRBV3-1 combines with J gene TRBJ2-5, with no clear D. The germline V and J ends were trimmed by 5 bases and 5 bases, with 24 bases remaining between them. There are 17 residues in the CDR3. Germline V CDR1 and CDR2: LGHDT, YNNKEL (reference sequence).

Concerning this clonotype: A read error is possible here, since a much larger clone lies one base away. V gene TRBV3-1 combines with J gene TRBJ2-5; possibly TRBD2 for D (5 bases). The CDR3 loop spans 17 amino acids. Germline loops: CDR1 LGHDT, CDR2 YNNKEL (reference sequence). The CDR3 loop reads CANSGLFPISFSETQYF. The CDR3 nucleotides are TGTGCCAACAGCGGCTTATTTCCCATTTCTTTCTCTGAGACCCAGTACTTC.

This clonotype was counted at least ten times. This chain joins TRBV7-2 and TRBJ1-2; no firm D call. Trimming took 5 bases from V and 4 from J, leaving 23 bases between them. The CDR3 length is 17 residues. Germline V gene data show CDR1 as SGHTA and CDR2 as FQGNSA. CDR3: CASSRLSRDGKTYGYTF. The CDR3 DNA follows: TGTGCCAGCAGCCGGCTGAGCAGAGACGGAAAGACCTATGGCTACACCTTC.

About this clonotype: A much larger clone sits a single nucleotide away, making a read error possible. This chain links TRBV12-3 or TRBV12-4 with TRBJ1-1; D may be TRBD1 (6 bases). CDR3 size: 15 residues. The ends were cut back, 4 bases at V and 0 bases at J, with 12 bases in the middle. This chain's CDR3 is CASSSRGRMNTEAFF. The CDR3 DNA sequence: TGTGCCAGCAGTTCCAGGGGTCGGATGAACACTGAAGCTTTCTTT.

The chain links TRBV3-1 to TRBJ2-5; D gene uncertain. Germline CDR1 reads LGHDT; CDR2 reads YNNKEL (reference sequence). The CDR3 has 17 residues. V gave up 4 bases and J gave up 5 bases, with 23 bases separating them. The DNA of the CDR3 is TGTGCCAGCAGCCTCAGAGCTCCCATTTCTTTCTCTGAGACCCAGTACTTC. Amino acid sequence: CASSLRAPISFSETQYF.

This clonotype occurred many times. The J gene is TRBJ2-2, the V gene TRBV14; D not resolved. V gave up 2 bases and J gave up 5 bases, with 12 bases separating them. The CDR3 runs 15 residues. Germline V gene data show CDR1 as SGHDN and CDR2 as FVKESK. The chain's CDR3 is CASSQRRVGTGELFF. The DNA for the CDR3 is TGTGCCAGCAGCCAAAGAAGGGTTGGGACCGGGGAGCTGTTTTTT.

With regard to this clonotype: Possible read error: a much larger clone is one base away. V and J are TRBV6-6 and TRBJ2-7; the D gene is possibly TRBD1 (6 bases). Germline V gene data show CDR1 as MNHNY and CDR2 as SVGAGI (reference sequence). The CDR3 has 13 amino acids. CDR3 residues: CANSFQSRGEQYF. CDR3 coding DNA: TGTGCCAACAGTTTTCAAAGCAGGGGTGAGCAGTACTTC.

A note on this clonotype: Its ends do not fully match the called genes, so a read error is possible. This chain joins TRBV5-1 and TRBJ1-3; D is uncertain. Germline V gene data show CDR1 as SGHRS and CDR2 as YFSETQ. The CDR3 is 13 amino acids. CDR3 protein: CANSWGSGNTIYF. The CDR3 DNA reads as TGCGCCAACAGCTGGGGCTCTGGAAACACCATATATTTT.

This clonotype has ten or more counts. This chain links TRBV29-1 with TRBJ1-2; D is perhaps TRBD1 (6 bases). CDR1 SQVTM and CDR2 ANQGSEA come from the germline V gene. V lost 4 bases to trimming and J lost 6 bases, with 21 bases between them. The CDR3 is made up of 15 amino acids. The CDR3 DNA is TGCAGCGTTGTCCCGGTTTCTACAGGGACAAATGGCTACACCTTC. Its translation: CSVVPVSTGTNGYTF.

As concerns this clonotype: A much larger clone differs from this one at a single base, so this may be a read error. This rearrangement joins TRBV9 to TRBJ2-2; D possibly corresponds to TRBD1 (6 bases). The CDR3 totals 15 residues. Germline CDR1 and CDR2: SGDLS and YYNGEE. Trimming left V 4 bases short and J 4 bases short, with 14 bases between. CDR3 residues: CASSRGQPTTGELFF. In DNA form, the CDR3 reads TGTGCCAGCAGCAGGGGACAACCCACCACCGGGGAGCTGTTTTTT. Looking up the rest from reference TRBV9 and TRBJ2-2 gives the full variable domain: DSGVTQTPKHLITATGQRVTLRCSPRSGDLSVYWYQQSLDQGLQFLIQYYNGEERAKGNILERFSAQQFPDLHSELNLSSLELGDSALYFCASSRGQPTTGELFFGEGSRLTVL.

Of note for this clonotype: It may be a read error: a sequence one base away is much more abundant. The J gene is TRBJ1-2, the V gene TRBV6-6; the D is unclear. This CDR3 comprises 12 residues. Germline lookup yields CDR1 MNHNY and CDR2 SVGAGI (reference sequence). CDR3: CVSSTRTDGYTF. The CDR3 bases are TGTGTCAGCAGTACCCGGACTGATGGCTACACCTTC.